This T cell receptor beta chain was captured by sequencing in a study of blood T cell repertoires in COVID-19 (dated by TCRdb to between 2020 and 2021). About the full investigation: The collaborator samples originated in the United States, Italy and Spain and spanned the acute and convalescent phases of COVID-19. The prospective study material was composed of cDNA or gDNA derived from T cells, B-cell-depleted T cells, or PBMCs. The dataset comprised deeply sampled blood TCRbeta repertoires from subjects exposed to, actively infected with, or recovered from COVID-19. A freely available public database, intended as a resource for researchers studying the immune response to SARS-CoV-2, is where the repertoires were released. The samples were drawn from two sources: the first 160 participants of the ongoing ImmuneRACE study, and 1,000 to 1,500 subjects contributed by 6 global collaborators. The sample metadata nearly always contained a de-identified subject ID, COVID-19 status, age in years and sex. HLA class I and class II types, where available, came from metadata supplied by the sample provider rather than from assay-based typing.

The full study reports these points: Clinical and demographic metadata were provided uncurated, with the amount varying by source and participant.

The CDR3 spans 13 residues, from the cysteine through the phenylalanine. The only DNA kept is the CDR3, 39 bases in frame from the first base. V gives up 7 bases and J gives up 2 bases, and the segment between their germline ends measures 11 bases. CDR1 and CDR2 are read off the germline V gene as WSHSY and SAAADI. The immunoSEQ Assay, a bias-controlled multiplex PCR, was used to amplify TCRbeta CDR3 regions from genomic DNA. For the original study's pipeline: Nucleated cell counts per sample were estimated from amplification of reference gene primers within the assay. To quantify the absolute abundance of each unique TCRbeta CDR3 rearrangement, sequence reads were collapsed and filtered. For each sample, productive Simpson clonality was calculated as the square root of Simpson's diversity index across productive rearrangements. TCRdb mirrors the immuneACCESS table, restricted to in-frame sequences. Some clones are absent from its copies; in checked studies, under half trace to an unresolved V gene, and the reason for the others is unknown. V, J and clone size are those of that table, while D and trimming were read from the DNA. The sample includes about 130,000 clones, with 84% observed a single time. The ten largest clonotypes hold under 1.5% of the sample.

On this clone itself: What antigen it recognizes has not been identified. Nothing much larger sits one base from this clone, and base qualities are not available.

The collaborating institutions used their own protocols to collect whole blood in K2EDTA tubes. Collaborator samples were shipped for TCRbeta analysis as frozen whole blood, isolated PBMCs, or DNA extracted from either sample type. The receptor chain draws on TRBV10-2 and TRBJ2-5; the D gene remains uncertain. This sequence originates from a man aged 55 to 69 with acute or convalescent COVID-19. The sample consisted of peripheral blood. The CDR3 sequence is CASTRQIQETQYF. The DNA sequence reads TGCGCCAGCACGAGACAAATACAAGAGACCCAGTACTTC.